These 31 T cell receptor beta chains share one sample of origin, sequenced in a study of radiotherapy plus CTLA-4 blockade in lung cancer (dated by TCRdb to the late 2010s). Library method: the immunoSEQ multiplex PCR assay. This immuneACCESS table, as held by TCRdb, lists in-frame sequences with V and J called but not all clones. Of the missing ones, under half trace to an unresolved V gene in checked studies; the others have no known cause. The sample data list roughly 48,000 clones, and approximately 78% of these were observed just once. The biggest ten clones account for about 3.6% of the sample. Sample: peripheral blood, taken from a patient treated with radiotherapy plus ipilimumab. These receptors originate from a human donor with non-small cell lung cancer who had stable disease on radiotherapy plus ipilimumab.

The V call is TRBV27, the J call TRBJ2-3, with 11 bases lining up with TRBD2. CDR3 length: 16 amino acids. The germline V gene has CDR1 MNHEY and CDR2 SMNVEV (reference sequence). Trimming took 2 bases from V and 1 from J; bases not matched to a gene: 2. In DNA, the CDR3 is TGTGCCAGCAGTTTACTAGCGGGAGGCGGCACAGATACGCAGTATTTT. It translates to CASSLLAGGGTDTQYF.

This sequence joins TRBV18 and TRBJ2-7; possibly TRBD1 for D (6 bases). With 2 bases removed from V and 4 bases from J, the gap between germline ends came to 9 bases. This CDR3 is built from 13 residues. CDR1 is KGHSH, CDR2 LQKENI, per germline. The CDR3 loop is CASSPGTTYEQYF. The CDR3 DNA reads TGTGCCAGCTCACCAGGGACAACTTACGAGCAGTACTTC. The full variable domain, its missing parts supplied by reference TRBV18 and TRBJ2-7, is NAGVMQNPRHLVRRRGQEARLRCSPMKGHSHVYWYRQLPEEGLKFMVYLQKENIIDESGMPKERFSAEFPKEGPSILRIQQVVRGDSAAYFCASSPGTTYEQYFGPGTRLTVT.

The V gene is TRBV28, the J gene TRBJ1-4; 10 bases match TRBD1. The CDR3 runs 15 residues. The germline V gene encodes CDR1 MDHEN and CDR2 SYDVKM. V was clipped by 3 bases and J by 6 bases; unmatched bases: 4. The CDR3 region is CASSLAGTGDEKLFF. DNA for the CDR3: TGTGCCAGCAGTTTGGCCGGGACAGGGGATGAAAAACTGTTTTTT.

The DNA of the CDR3 is TGTGCCAGCAGATCCGACAGGGGGCGGGCTGAAGCTTTCTTT. Its protein is CASRSDRGRAEAFF. The J gene is TRBJ1-1, the V gene TRBV28; 10 bases align to TRBD1. From germline, CDR1 is MDHEN and CDR2 SYDVKM. There are 14 residues in the CDR3. V lost 6 bases, J lost 6 bases, and 7 bases stayed unmatched.

CDR3 bases: TGTGCCAGCAGCCTAGGGGCTAGCGGGAGGGAAAACAATGAGCAGTTCTTC. This gives the protein CASSLGASGRENNEQFF. The J gene is TRBJ2-1, the V gene TRBV7-8, with TRBD2 matching 12 bases. CDR1 SGHVS and CDR2 FQNEAQ come from the germline V gene. Trimming removed 5 bases from V and 5 bases from J; junction bases left unmatched: 10. There are 17 residues in the CDR3.

This clone was recorded only once. Sequence at one end of the junction differs from germline and may be a read error. The rearrangement joins TRBV7-3 to TRBJ2-4; 9 nucleotides match TRBD2. The V gene's germline CDR1 is SGHTA and CDR2 FQGTGA. CDR3 length: 14 amino acids. CDR3 DNA: TGTGCCAGCAGCTTGGCGGGAGGGCGGAACATTCAGCACTTC. This translates into CASSLAGGRNIQHF. Full variable domain (rest looked up from reference TRBV7-3 and TRBJ2-4): GAGVSQTPSNKVTEKGKYVELRCDPISGHTALYWYRQSLGQGPEFLIYFQGTGAADDSGLPNDRFFAVRPEGSVSTLKIQRTERGDSAVYLCASSLAGGRNIQHFGAGTRLSVL.

The chain has TRBV19 and TRBJ1-4, with D possibly being TRBD1 (5 bases). This CDR3 region has 16 residues. Germline V CDR1 and CDR2: LNHDA, SQIVND (reference sequence). V lost 7 bases and J lost 2, with 17 bases in between. The CDR3 spells CASMRTERGTNEKLFF. The CDR3 DNA is TGTGCCAGTATGAGGACGGAAAGGGGCACTAATGAAAAACTGTTTTTT.

The V and J genes are TRBV7-3 and TRBJ2-1, with 9 positions matching TRBD2. The germline V gene has CDR1 SGHTA and CDR2 FQGTGA. The V and J ends lost 2 bases and 8 bases, in that order; junction bases with no gene match: 13. The CDR3 loop spans 17 amino acids. CDR3 sequence reads: CASSLFFPGLANDEQFF. In DNA form, the CDR3 reads TGTGCCAGCAGCTTATTCTTTCCCGGACTAGCGAACGATGAGCAGTTCTTC.

This chain links TRBV28 with TRBJ1-5; D possibly corresponds to TRBD1 (6 bases). The germline V gene encodes CDR1 MDHEN and CDR2 SYDVKM. The CDR3 is made up of 13 amino acids. Trimming stripped 6 bases from V and 7 bases from J, with 13 bases between. The CDR3 sequence: CASRTGSRQPQHF. The CDR3 DNA follows: TGTGCCAGCAGAACAGGGTCGAGACAGCCCCAGCATTTT. The whole variable domain, remainder taken from reference TRBV28 and TRBJ1-5, is DVKVTQSSRYLVKRTGEKVFLECVQDMDHENMFWYRQDPGLGLRLIYFSYDVKMKEKGDIPEGYSVSREKKERFSLILESASTNQTSMYLCASRTGSRQPQHFGDGTRLSIL.

This clone is termed large (0.1 to 1%). The V call is TRBV4-3, the J call TRBJ2-7, with 12 bases fitting TRBD2. The CDR3 totals 15 residues. Unmatched junction bases numbered 5, after V lost 4 bases and J lost 4 bases. Per germline, CDR1 LGHNA and CDR2 YSLEER. In DNA form, the CDR3 reads TGCGCCAGCAGCCCGGGGACTAGCGGGCGGTACGAGCAGTACTTC. Its protein product is CASSPGTSGRYEQYF.

The rearrangement joins TRBV4-3 to TRBJ2-5; 10 positions agree with TRBD2. V was clipped by 1 base and J by 5 bases; unmatched bases: 13. Germline V CDR1 and CDR2: LGHNA, YSLEER. The CDR3 totals 18 residues. CDR3 loop: CASSQGPSGSSGKETQYF. CDR3 DNA sequence: TGCGCCAGCAGCCAAGGCCCTAGCGGGAGTTCGGGGAAGGAGACCCAGTACTTC.

The rearrangement links TRBV4-3 to TRBJ2-5; 10 bases line up with TRBD1. Near its end, the DNA agrees better with TRBJ2-7, so the J call may be wrong. Per germline, CDR1 LGHNA and CDR2 YSLEER. This CDR3 spans 15 amino acids. CDR3 sequence: CASSQLGTGALEQYF. The CDR3 nucleotides are TGCGCCAGCAGCCAATTAGGGACAGGGGCTCTCGAGCAGTACTTC.

The chain couples TRBV7-2 to TRBJ2-1; possible D gene TRBD1, 6 bases. The CDR3 is 18 residues long. V was pared by 1 base and J by 0 bases, with 16 bases between. CDR1 SGHTA and CDR2 FQGNSA come from the germline V gene. CDR3 sequence (DNA): TGTGCCAGCAGCTTAGTAACTGGCAGGGGACCCTCCTACAATGAGCAGTTCTTC. It yields the protein CASSLVTGRGPSYNEQFF.

The chain employs TRBV19 and TRBJ2-1; a weak D match, TRBD1 (5 bases). Trimming cost V 4 bases and J 4 bases, with 20 bases left between them. This CDR3 region has 17 residues. Germline CDR1 and CDR2: LNHDA and SQIVND (reference sequence). CDR3 nucleotide sequence: TGTGCCAGTAGTAGGGGCCCGGCAGCAGGGAAGTACAATGAGCAGTTCTTC. Encoded protein: CASSRGPAAGKYNEQFF.

This chain connects TRBV2 to TRBJ2-1; D possibly corresponds to TRBD1 (6 bases). The CDR3 totals 15 residues. Germline V gene sequence: CDR1 SNHLY, CDR2 FYNNEI. The V end lost 6 bases, the J end lost 0 bases, and 12 bases lay between the germline ends. CDR3 loop: CASSTGTRSYNEQFF. The CDR3, as DNA: TGTGCCAGCAGCACCGGGACACGCTCCTACAATGAGCAGTTCTTC.

This chain uses TRBV7-3 with TRBJ2-1; 11 nucleotides align to TRBD2. The CDR3 runs to 16 residues. Trimming took 1 base from V and 7 from J; bases not matched to a gene: 6. Germline-derived CDR1 and CDR2 are SGHTA and FQGTGA. Written as DNA, the CDR3 is TGTGCCAGCAGCTTAAATATAGCGGGAGGGCAAAATGAGCAGTTCTTC. Encoded protein: CASSLNIAGGQNEQFF.

This rearrangement joins TRBV19 to TRBJ2-1, with a tentative D call TRBD2 (5 bases). Trimming took 5 bases from V and 7 from J, leaving 18 bases between them. Germline V gives CDR1 LNHDA, CDR2 SQIVND (reference sequence). CDR3 size: 15 residues. CDR3 in DNA: TGTGCCAGTAGTCCGCATGGCGAGACGGGAAATGAGCAGTTCTTC. It is translated as CASSPHGETGNEQFF.

This sequence joins TRBV19 and TRBJ1-5, with D maybe TRBD1 (5 bases). V dropped 1 base and J dropped 4 bases, with 14 bases sitting between them. The CDR3 extends over 16 amino acids. Germline CDR1 LNHDA, CDR2 SQIVND (reference sequence). CDR3 loop: CASSIAQGDSNQPQHF. CDR3 bases: TGTGCCAGTAGTATAGCACAAGGGGATAGTAATCAGCCCCAGCATTTT.

This chain connects TRBV7-2 to TRBJ1-5; D ambiguous. V lost 0 bases and J 7 bases, leaving 13 bases between the germline ends. The germline gives CDR1 SGHTA, CDR2 FQGNSA. The CDR3 is 15 residues long. CDR3 loop: CASSLAGGEGQPQHF. DNA for the CDR3: TGTGCCAGCAGCTTAGCTGGCGGGGAGGGCCAGCCCCAGCATTTT. Variable domain in full (rest from reference TRBV7-2 and TRBJ1-5): GAGVSQSPSNKVTEKGKDVELRCDPISGHTALYWYRQSLGQGLEFLIYFQGNSAPDKSGLPSDRFSAERTGGSVSTLTIQRTQQEDSAVYLCASSLAGGEGQPQHFGDGTRLSIL.

The CDR3 region is CASSPRRAGGFYEQFF. The CDR3 DNA reads as TGCGCCAGCAGCCCGAGACGGGCGGGAGGTTTCTATGAGCAGTTCTTC. This chain connects TRBV4-3 to TRBJ2-1; TRBD2 agrees at 8 bases. With 4 bases clipped from V and 8 bases from J, the junction kept 13 bases outside the gene matches. The CDR3 contains 16 residues. The germline V gene encodes CDR1 LGHNA and CDR2 YSLEER.

The CDR3 nucleotides read TGTGCCAGCAGCCAAGGGGGAGAGAGAGATACGCAGTATTTT. Its translation: CASSQGGERDTQYF. V usage is TRBV14 and J usage is TRBJ2-3; D is perhaps TRBD2 (5 bases). V was cut by 1 base and J by 5 bases, with 10 bases left in between. Germline values: CDR1 SGHDN, CDR2 FVKESK. The CDR3 extends over 14 amino acids. The full variable domain, in which reference TRBV14 and TRBJ2-3 provide the parts outside the CDR3, is EAGVTQFPSHSVIEKGQTVTLRCDPISGHDNLYWYRRVMGKEIKFLLHFVKESKQDESGMPNNRFLAERTGGTYSTLKVQPAELEDSGVYFCASSQGGERDTQYFGPGTRLTVL.

V and J are TRBV19 and TRBJ2-1; 8 bases fit TRBD2. The germline gives CDR1 LNHDA, CDR2 SQIVND (reference sequence). CDR3 length: 14 residues. After removal of 6 bases from V and 2 bases from J, the junction contained 3 bases not matched to a gene. As DNA, the CDR3 is TGTGCCAGTAGCCAGGGACTAGCCTACAATGAGCAGTTCTTC. Translating gives CASSQGLAYNEQFF.

This clone showed up just once. The rearrangement joins TRBV19 to TRBJ1-2, with D tentatively TRBD1 (5 bases). This CDR3 is built from 13 residues. Trimming removed 5 bases at V and 2 bases at J, with 9 bases between. CDR1 LNHDA and CDR2 SQIVND come from the germline V gene (reference sequence). CDR3 DNA sequence: TGTGCCAGTAGTTTGGGGGGGAACTATGGCTACACCTTC. Encoded protein: CASSLGGNYGYTF.

V and J are TRBV9 and TRBJ1-3, with a possible D match to TRBD1 (5 bases). V lost 0 bases to trimming and J lost 2 bases, with 9 bases between them. The germline CDR1 and CDR2 sequences are SGDLS and YYNGEE. The CDR3 length is 15 residues. This CDR3 reads CASSVEGRAGNTIYF. CDR3 nucleotides: TGTGCCAGCAGCGTAGAAGGCAGGGCTGGAAACACCATATATTTT.

This clone occurred once. The rearrangement uses TRBV10-2 and TRBJ1-1; TRBD1 matches at 8 bases. Germline assignment: CDR1 WSHSY and CDR2 SAAADI. The CDR3 length is 14 residues. V dropped 0 bases and J dropped 4; count of bases not matched to a gene: 1. The CDR3 is CASSESTGATEAFF. As DNA, the CDR3 is TGCGCCAGCAGTGAGTCGACAGGGGCCACTGAAGCTTTCTTT.

This sequence joins TRBV10-2 and TRBJ2-7, with 7 bases aligning to TRBD2. Germline CDR1 and CDR2: WSHSY and SAAADI. This CDR3 region has 14 residues. V gave up 5 bases and J gave up 0 bases; unmatched junction bases: 4. For the CDR3, the DNA is TGCGCCAGCAGTTGGACTAGGGGCTCCTACGAGCAGTACTTC. It encodes CASSWTRGSYEQYF.

Details on this clone: At one end, the junction sequence differs from germline, possibly due to a read error. The chain carries TRBV7-9 and TRBJ2-1, with TRBD1 matching over 7 bases. Germline lookup yields CDR1 SEHNR and CDR2 FQNEAQ (reference sequence). This CDR3 spans 13 amino acids. The CDR3 is CASSFLQGNGQFF. The CDR3 nucleotides read TGTGCCAGCAGCTTCCTACAGGGGAATGGGCAGTTCTTC.

The chain uses TRBV7-8 and TRBJ1-6, with 8 nucleotides matching TRBD1. The germline CDR1 and CDR2 sequences are SGHVS and FQNEAQ. Trimming took 2 bases from V and 7 from J; bases not matched to a gene: 4. The CDR3 is made up of 15 amino acids. CDR3 region: CASSLTGTGNSPLHF. Here the CDR3 DNA reads TGTGCCAGCAGCTTAACCGGGACAGGCAATTCACCCCTCCACTTT.

V usage is TRBV27 and J usage is TRBJ2-7; a weak D match, TRBD1 (6 bases). With 5 bases removed from V and 3 bases from J, the gap between germline ends came to 14 bases. This CDR3 spans 14 amino acids. CDR1 is MNHEY, CDR2 SMNVEV, per germline (reference sequence). The CDR3 DNA is TGTGCCAGCAGTAGGGACAAAAGTTACTACGAGCAGTACTTC. Protein: CASSRDKSYYEQYF.

The V and J genes are TRBV2 and TRBJ2-1; perhaps TRBD2 as D (5 bases). The CDR3 runs 14 residues. Germline CDR1 SNHLY, CDR2 FYNNEI. V shed 7 bases and J shed 8 bases, with 18 bases lying between them. The chain's CDR3 is CASKREPILHEQFF. CDR3 nucleotide sequence: TGTGCCAGCAAAAGGGAGCCTATCCTCCATGAGCAGTTCTTC.

V is TRBV9 and J is TRBJ2-1; TRBD2 matches 9 bases. With 1 base clipped from V and 5 bases from J, the junction kept 10 bases outside the gene matches. Germline lookup yields CDR1 SGDLS and CDR2 YYNGEE. The CDR3 is 17 amino acids. The CDR3 DNA sequence: TGTGCCAGCAGCGTAACCTTAGCGGGAGTTCCGGACAATGAGCAGTTCTTC. Translation: CASSVTLAGVPDNEQFF. The variable domain in full, with the rest retrieved from reference TRBV9 and TRBJ2-1, is DSGVTQTPKHLITATGQRVTLRCSPRSGDLSVYWYQQSLDQGLQFLIQYYNGEERAKGNILERFSAQQFPDLHSELNLSSLELGDSALYFCASSVTLAGVPDNEQFFGPGTRLTVL.